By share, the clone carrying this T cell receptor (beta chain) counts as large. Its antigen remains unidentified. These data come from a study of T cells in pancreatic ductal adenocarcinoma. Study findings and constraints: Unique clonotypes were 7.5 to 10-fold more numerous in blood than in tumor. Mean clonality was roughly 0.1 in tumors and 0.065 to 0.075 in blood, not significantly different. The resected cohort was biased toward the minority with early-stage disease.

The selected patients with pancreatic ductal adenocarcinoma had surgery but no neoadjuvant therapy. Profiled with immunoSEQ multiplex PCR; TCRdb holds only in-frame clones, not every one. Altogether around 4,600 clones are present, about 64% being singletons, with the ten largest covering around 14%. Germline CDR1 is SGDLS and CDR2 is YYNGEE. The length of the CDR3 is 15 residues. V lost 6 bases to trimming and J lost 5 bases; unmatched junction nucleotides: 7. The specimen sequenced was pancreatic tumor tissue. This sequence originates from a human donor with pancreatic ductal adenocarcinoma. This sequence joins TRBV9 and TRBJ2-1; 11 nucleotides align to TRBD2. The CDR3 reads CASTLGLAGHNEQFF. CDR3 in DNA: TGTGCCAGCACCCTAGGACTAGCGGGTCACAATGAGCAGTTCTTC.